A single sample is the source of the 13 T cell receptor beta chains below, sequenced in a study of blood T cell repertoires in COVID-19. Clones were sequenced by immunoSEQ multiplex PCR, and TCRdb holds only the in-frame ones, with some missing. The sample lists under 200,000 clones, approximately 90% seen once, with roughly 1.9% in the top ten. Sequenced: peripheral blood. These receptors all come from a man between 45 and 60 years old who had recovered from COVID-19.

This sequence joins TRBV7-3 and TRBJ1-2; 7 bases are shared with TRBD1. The CDR3 is 14 residues long. The ends lost 5 bases at V and 4 bases at J; junction bases unmatched: 7. Germline CDR1 SGHTA, CDR2 FQGTGA. Written as DNA, the CDR3 is TGTGCCAGCAGCCCAAGCCGGGACAGCTATGGCTACACCTTC. Translating gives CASSPSRDSYGYTF.

The chain combines TRBV28 with TRBJ1-4; D remains unclear. Germline V gene sequence: CDR1 MDHEN, CDR2 SYDVKM. The CDR3 sequence is 11 residues long. Trimming pared 8 bases from V and 7 bases from J, leaving 8 bases between. DNA for the CDR3: TGTGCCAGCTCAAGTAGTGAAAAACTGTTTTTT. This gives the protein CASSSSEKLFF.

This clone turned up a few times. The CDR3 loop reads CASSAGGPGSHEQFF. The DNA of the CDR3 is TGCGCCAGCAGCGCCGGGGGGCCAGGGTCCCATGAGCAGTTCTTC. The chain is built from TRBV5-1 and TRBJ2-1, with D tentatively TRBD2 (7 bases). The V end was cut by 4 bases, the J end by 8 bases, with 19 bases between. This CDR3 is built from 15 residues. Per the germline V gene, CDR1 is SGHRS and CDR2 is YFSETQ.

The chain carries TRBV6-5 and TRBJ1-6, with TRBD1 identical over 7 bases. J was trimmed by 8 bases and V by 5 bases; bases with no gene match: 9. CDR3 length: 15 residues. Germline CDR1 reads MNHEY; CDR2 reads SVGAGI. CDR3 residues: CASSRDSQGDSPLHF. The CDR3 DNA sequence: TGTGCCAGCAGTCGGGACAGTCAGGGGGATTCACCCCTCCACTTT.

J is TRBJ1-6 and V is TRBV14; TRBD1 aligns across 7 bases. Germline V CDR1 and CDR2: SGHDN, FVKESK. This CDR3 has 15 amino acids. Trimming cost V 6 bases and J 1 base; bases outside gene matches: 3. The CDR3 bases are TGTGCCAGCAGTCACAGGGGATCCTATAATTCACCCCTCCACTTT. The encoded protein is CASSHRGSYNSPLHF.

This chain uses TRBV5-1 with TRBJ2-7, with 9 positions matching TRBD1. The J segment lost 5 bases and the V segment lost 2 bases, leaving 8 bases of the junction unmatched. The germline V gene has CDR1 SGHRS and CDR2 YFSETQ. The CDR3 sequence is 15 residues long. The CDR3, as DNA: TGCGCCAGCAGCTTCGGGGACAGGGATCACCACGAGCAGTACTTC. This translates into CASSFGDRDHHEQYF.

This clone came up a few times. V usage is TRBV4-3 and J usage is TRBJ1-1; D remains ambiguous. Germline CDR1 is LGHNA and CDR2 is YSLEER. Trimming took off 4 bases at V and 8 bases at J, with 20 bases between the two ends. The CDR3 extends over 15 amino acids. The CDR3 DNA reads TGCGCCAGCAGCCCGGATTTAGCTCCTGGTCGGGAAGCTTTCTTT. Protein: CASSPDLAPGREAFF.

This chain links TRBV7-2 with TRBJ2-2; 10 bases are a match to TRBD2. J gave up 6 bases and V 2 bases, and 9 bases lay outside the gene matches. CDR3 length equals 17 residues. Germline V CDR1 and CDR2: SGHTA, FQGNSA. The CDR3 bases are TGTGCCAGCAGCTTATTGGCTAGCGGGAGTTCGGCCGGGGAGCTGTTTTTT. It codes for CASSLLASGSSAGELFF.

The chain is built from TRBV5-1 and TRBJ2-3; 12 bases agree with TRBD2. CDR1 is SGHRS, CDR2 YFSETQ, per germline. J lost 3 bases, V lost 4 bases, and 9 bases had no gene match. The CDR3 has 17 residues. As DNA, the CDR3 is TGCGCCAGCAGCCCGGCTAGCGGGGGGGCTTCAACAGATACGCAGTATTTT. Translated: CASSPASGGASTDTQYF.

The chain joins TRBV2 to TRBJ2-2; 7 bases are shared with TRBD1. Germline loops: CDR1 SNHLY, CDR2 FYNNEI. Unmatched junction bases numbered 6, after V lost 6 bases and J lost 2 bases. This CDR3 comprises 15 residues. The CDR3 DNA sequence: TGTGCCAGCAGAGGACAGGCAACTAACACCGGGGAGCTGTTTTTT. Translated, it gives CASRGQATNTGELFF.

V gene TRBV6-6 combines with J gene TRBJ2-5; a possible D gene is TRBD2 (6 bases). The CDR3 is 14 residues long. CDR1 is MNHNY, CDR2 SVGAGI, per germline (reference sequence). The V end lost 7 bases, the J end lost 3 bases, and 15 bases lay between the germline ends. CDR3 nucleotide sequence: TGTGCCAGCACCCTCGGGAGCTGGAAAGAGACCCAGTACTTC. Translating gives CASTLGSWKETQYF.

The V gene is TRBV7-2, the J gene TRBJ2-7, with 9 bases aligning to TRBD1. Germline trimming cut 5 bases from V and 4 bases from J; bases unmatched to any gene: 9. Germline V gene data show CDR1 as SGHTA and CDR2 as FQGNSA. CDR3 size: 15 residues. For the CDR3, the DNA is TGTGCCAGCAGCCCTGGGACAGGGACGGGTTACGAGCAGTACTTC. It translates to CASSPGTGTGYEQYF.

The chain couples TRBV3-1 (or the pseudogene TRBV3-2) to TRBJ1-2; 8 positions agree with TRBD1. The trim removed 4 bases at V and 8 bases at J, leaving 9 bases unmatched. This CDR3 has 14 residues. CDR1 is LGHDT, CDR2 YNNKEL, per germline (reference sequence). CDR3 sequence reads: CASSPQGAARGYTF. CDR3 DNA sequence: TGTGCCAGCAGCCCTCAGGGGGCAGCTAGGGGCTACACCTTC.